This T cell receptor beta chain stems from a study of regulatory T cells in long-lasting Graves disease (dated by TCRdb to the early 2020s). With regard to the full study: Newly diagnosed Graves' disease patients had taken antithyroid drugs for less than 3 months. The study took place in China and was registered as a clinical trial. A total of approximately 35 samples underwent TCR sequencing: some 13 from persistent and roughly 20 from newly diagnosed Graves' disease patients. Patients with persistent Graves' disease were compared with patients with newly diagnosed Graves' disease using TCR sequencing and RNA sequencing of peripheral blood. Points the paper makes about the study in general: Only the TCR beta chain was sequenced and analyzed. Because the primary lesion, thyroid tissue, could not be accessed, the study looked at peripheral blood alone. Persistent disease showed preferential use of TRBV28, TRBJ1-2 and TRBJ2-5, whereas newly diagnosed disease favored TRBV20-1 and TRBJ2-1. A larger number of public clonotypes was shared among persistent patients (more than 2,500) than among newly diagnosed patients (around 880). Compared with newly diagnosed patients, persistent Graves' disease patients had lower TCR Shannon entropy and fewer highly expanded clones, which suggests clonal expansion. The authors acknowledged the small sample size as a limitation that may reduce accuracy.

CDR1 MNHNS and CDR2 SASEGT were looked up in the germline V gene. Relative to germline, V is missing 5 bases and J is missing 2 bases, with 13 bases of the junction outside any gene match. The CDR3, from cysteine to phenylalanine, totals 18 residues. CDR3 DNA only is kept here, 54 bases in frame from base 1. The meaning of the sample's time point label: newly diagnosed GD, antithyroid drugs for less than 3 months. RNA was extracted from PBMCs in TRIzol for both TCR sequencing and RNA sequencing. The diagnosis of Graves' disease was made according to American Thyroid Association guidelines. Patients were recruited from an endocrinology department in Xi'an, China. Each patient gave approximately 9.7 milliliters of peripheral blood, collected in an EDTA anticoagulant tube. Ficoll Paque Plus density gradient separation was used to isolate PBMCs, and no further T cell sorting was done. An Agilent 2100 Bioanalyzer and agarose gel were used to check RNA quality, while a NanoDrop 2000 measured RNA concentration.

Libraries came from multiplex PCR. Sequencing was carried out with an Illumina HiSeq 4000. iRepertoire HTBI primers and Arm-PCR amplification of CDR3 regions were used to construct TCR beta libraries. Before sequencing, the PCR products underwent gel purification. Per the authors' processing: A total of around 59 TRBV and 14 TRBJ segments were identified across samples and were used for gene usage analysis of CDR3 amino acid clonotypes. COPE and FqMerger were used to merge filtered high-quality paired reads into contigs. BLAST was used to align contigs to IMGT TRBV, TRBD and TRBJ reference genes, and CDR3 was defined according to IMGT. Any clonotype with a frequency above 0.1% was counted as a highly expanded clone. Shannon entropy was used to measure repertoire diversity, and the Gini coefficient was used to measure V-J evenness. A clonotype found in more than one individual was treated as public. TCRdb trimmed public reads at Q25 via fastp, called clones via MiXCR and kept in-frame beta chains. Rows are combined by CDR3 protein, so each entry shows the most common genes and DNA. The V and J calls were not made by the authors but by TCRdb's processing. The sample yields about 530,000 distinct CDR3 sequences; roughly 16% were counted once. Of the sample, around 25% falls within the top ten clones.

Remarks on this clonotype: It lacks a known antigen. A much larger clone differs from this one at a single base, so this may be a read error.

These data also formed part of another study, on T cells in Graves' hyperthyroidism and ophthalmopathy. According to the second study: Graves' hyperthyroidism was defined as stable when no progression to ophthalmopathy occurred over 18 months of follow-up. Hyperthyroidism patients were newly diagnosed, with disease duration under 2 months, and aged 18 to 65 years. Patients with uncontrolled infections, other autoimmune diseases, pregnancy or lactation were excluded. Diagnoses were based on clinical symptoms, serum thyroxine and TRAb, thyroid ultrasound and orbital computed tomography. A first-round RT-PCR of the TCR CDR3 used the HTBI primer set with the Qiagen OneStep RT-PCR kit. Most expanded thyroid clonotypes (frequency above 0.001) were also detected in blood, a finding suggesting that blood repertoires may reflect thyroid immune responses. Ophthalmopathy was separated from stable hyperthyroidism by a 13 V-J signature model, with around 90% sensitivity and roughly 84% specificity obtained in cross-validation and 80%/75% obtained in testing. In validation, the model predicted progression to ophthalmopathy with approximately 69% sensitivity and around 72% specificity, a median of roughly seven months before onset. TCR V-J signatures able to tell the groups apart were searched for in a discovery cohort of approximately 95 patients, of whom fewer than 45 had Graves' ophthalmopathy and 55 to 65 had stable Graves' hyperthyroidism. Prospective prediction of ophthalmopathy was tested in an independent validation cohort of 18 to 20 hyperthyroidism patients and 15 to 17 patients who later progressed to ophthalmopathy. For training and testing, the 100 or so patients in the discovery cohort were randomly divided in a 7:3 ratio. The study also compared thyroid tissue and blood T-cell repertoires from five or six Graves' hyperthyroidism patients. After sampling, hyperthyroidism patients received methimazole starting at 30 mg daily, and ophthalmopathy patients received high-dose intravenous methylprednisolone. A second multiplex PCR round built the libraries, followed by size selection and purification. Libraries were sequenced paired-end with 100 bp reads on an Illumina HiSeq2000. SOAPnuke was used to process the raw data, removing reads that contained adapters or uncalled bases, had a mean Phred below 15, or lacked an exact match to the constant primer or identifier. COPE v1.2.5 was used to merge the high-quality paired reads, and each unique nucleotide sequence was defined as a clonotype. MiTCR v1.1 was used to align the clonotypes against IMGT TRBV, TRBD and TRBJ reference segments. The analysis was restricted to V-J combinations with a frequency above 0.0001, which together covered about 99% of the repertoires. A TCS score was defined as the ratio between F50 (clonal expansion) and ExV (chaos), using BLOSUM62-based TCRdist between CDR3 peptides within each V-J. Welch's t-statistics and random forest reduced 500 to 650 V-J features to 13, which were used in a naive Bayes classifier (R e1071). No statistical method was used to fix the sample size in advance, and group allocation was not hidden from the investigators. The paper reports TCR Vbeta CDR3 sequencing of approximately 140 peripheral blood samples: over 40 ophthalmopathy, about 75 hyperthyroidism and around 17 progressor patients.

The TCR sequence derives from a woman aged 40-65 years with Graves disease. Donor details come from another sample of the same person, matched by shared clones. The V and J segments used are TRBV6-1 and TRBJ2-1, and 9 junction bases match TRBD1. This specimen was peripheral blood mononuclear cells (PBMCs), taken at new diagnosis, from a patient treated with antithyroid drugs. In nucleotides, the sequence is TGTGCCAGCAGTAGCCGAATATACCGACAGGGGGCCTACAATGAGCAGTTCTTC. This gives the protein CASSSRIYRQGAYNEQFF.